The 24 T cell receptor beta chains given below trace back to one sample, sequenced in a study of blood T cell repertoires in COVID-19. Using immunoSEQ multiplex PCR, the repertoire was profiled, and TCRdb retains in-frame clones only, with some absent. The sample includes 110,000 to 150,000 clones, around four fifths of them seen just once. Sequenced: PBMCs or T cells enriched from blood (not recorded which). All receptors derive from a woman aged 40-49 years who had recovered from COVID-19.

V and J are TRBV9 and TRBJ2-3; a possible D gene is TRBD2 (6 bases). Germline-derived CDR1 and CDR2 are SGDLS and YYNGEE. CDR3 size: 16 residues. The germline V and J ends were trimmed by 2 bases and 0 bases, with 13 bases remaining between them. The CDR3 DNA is TGTGCCAGCAGCGTTGATGCGGGGACTAGCACAGATACGCAGTATTTT. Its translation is CASSVDAGTSTDTQYF.

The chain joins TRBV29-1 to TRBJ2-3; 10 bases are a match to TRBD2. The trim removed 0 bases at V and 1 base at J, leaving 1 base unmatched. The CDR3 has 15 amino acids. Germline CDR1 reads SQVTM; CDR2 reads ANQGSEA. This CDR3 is CSVEETSGRTDTQYF. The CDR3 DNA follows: TGCAGCGTTGAAGAGACTAGCGGGCGCACAGATACGCAGTATTTT.

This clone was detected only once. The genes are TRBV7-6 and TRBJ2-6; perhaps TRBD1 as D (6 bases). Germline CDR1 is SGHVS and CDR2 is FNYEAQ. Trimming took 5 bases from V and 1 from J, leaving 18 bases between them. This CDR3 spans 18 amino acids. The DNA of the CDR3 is TGTGCCAGCAGCAGACGGCCAGGGGCCCCATCTGGGGCCAACGTCCTGACTTTC. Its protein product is CASSRRPGAPSGANVLTF. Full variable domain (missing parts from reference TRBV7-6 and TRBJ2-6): GAGVSQSPRYKVTKRGQDVALRCDPISGHVSLYWYRQALGQGPEFLTYFNYEAQQDKSGLPNDRFSAERPEGSISTLTIQRTEQRDSAMYRCASSRRPGAPSGANVLTFGAGSRLTVL.

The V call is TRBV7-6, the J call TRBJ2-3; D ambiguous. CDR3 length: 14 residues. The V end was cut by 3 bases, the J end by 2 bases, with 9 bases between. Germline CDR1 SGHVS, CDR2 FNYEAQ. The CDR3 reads CASSFPTSTDTQYF. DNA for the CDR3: TGTGCCAGCAGCTTCCCCACTTCCACAGATACGCAGTATTTT.

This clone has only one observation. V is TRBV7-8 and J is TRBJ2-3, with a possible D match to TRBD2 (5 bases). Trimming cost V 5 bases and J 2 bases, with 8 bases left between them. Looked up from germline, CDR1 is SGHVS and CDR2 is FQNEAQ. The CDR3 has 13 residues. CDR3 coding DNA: TGTGCCAGCAGCCGCGGGTTCACAGATACGCAGTATTTT. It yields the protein CASSRGFTDTQYF. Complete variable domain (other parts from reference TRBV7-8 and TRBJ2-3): GAGVSQSPRYKVAKRGQDVALRCDPISGHVSLFWYQQALGQGPEFLTYFQNEAQLDKSGLPSDRFFAERPEGSVSTLKIQRTQQEDSAVYLCASSRGFTDTQYFGPGTRLTVL.

The CDR3 sequence: CASSQGPGTYEQYF. CDR3 nucleotide sequence: TGTGCCAGCAGCCAAGGGCCGGGGACCTACGAGCAGTACTTC. The chain has TRBV3-1 (or the pseudogene TRBV3-2) and TRBJ2-7; D might be TRBD2 (5 bases). CDR1 LGHDT and CDR2 YNNKEL come from the germline V gene (reference sequence). The V end was cut by 1 base, the J end by 2 bases, with 9 bases between. The CDR3 covers 14 residues.

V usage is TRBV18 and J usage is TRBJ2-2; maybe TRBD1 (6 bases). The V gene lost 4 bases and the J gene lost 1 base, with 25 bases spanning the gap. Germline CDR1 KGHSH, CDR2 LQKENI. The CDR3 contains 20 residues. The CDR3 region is CASSLPVQGRYLKNTGELFF. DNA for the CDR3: TGTGCCAGCTCACTTCCAGTCCAGGGGCGGTATCTTAAGAACACCGGGGAGCTGTTTTTT.

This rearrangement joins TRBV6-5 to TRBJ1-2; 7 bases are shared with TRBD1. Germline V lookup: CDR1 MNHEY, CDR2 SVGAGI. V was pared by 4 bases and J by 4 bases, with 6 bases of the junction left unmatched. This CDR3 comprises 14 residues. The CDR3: CASSLGQGGYGYTF. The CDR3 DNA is TGTGCCAGCAGTTTAGGGCAGGGGGGCTATGGCTACACCTTC.

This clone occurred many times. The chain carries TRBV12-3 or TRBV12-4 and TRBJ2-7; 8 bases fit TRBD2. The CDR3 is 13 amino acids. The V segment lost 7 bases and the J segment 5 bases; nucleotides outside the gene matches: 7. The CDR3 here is CASTPGGPHEQYF. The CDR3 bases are TGTGCCAGCACCCCGGGAGGGCCACACGAGCAGTACTTC.

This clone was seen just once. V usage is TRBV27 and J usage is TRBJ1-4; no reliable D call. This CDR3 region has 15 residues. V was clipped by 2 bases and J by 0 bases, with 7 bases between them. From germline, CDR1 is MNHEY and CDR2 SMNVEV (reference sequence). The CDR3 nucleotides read TGTGCCAGCAGTTTAAGCGTAACAACTAATGAAAAACTGTTTTTT. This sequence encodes CASSLSVTTNEKLFF.

The CDR3 sequence is CSVDGGHGGYTF. The CDR3 DNA follows: TGCAGCGTTGATGGGGGCCACGGTGGCTACACCTTC. This chain links TRBV29-1 with TRBJ1-2, with a tentative D call TRBD1 (6 bases). Per germline, CDR1 SQVTM and CDR2 ANQGSEA. The V end was cut by 3 bases, the J end by 7 bases, with 12 bases between. The CDR3 length is 12 residues.

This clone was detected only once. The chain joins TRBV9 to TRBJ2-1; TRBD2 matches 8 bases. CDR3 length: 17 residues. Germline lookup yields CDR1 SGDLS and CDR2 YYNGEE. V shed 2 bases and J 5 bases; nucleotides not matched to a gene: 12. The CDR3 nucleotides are TGTGCCAGCAGCGTGGGGGCTCTAGCGGGCGGAGACAATGAGCAGTTCTTC. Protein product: CASSVGALAGGDNEQFF.

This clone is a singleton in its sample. The CDR3 protein is CASSLKKREREQFF. Here the CDR3 DNA reads TGTGCCAGCAGTTTAAAGAAGCGGGAGAGGGAGCAGTTCTTC. The gene calls are TRBV27 and TRBJ2-1; 8 bases are a match to TRBD2. In germline, CDR1 is MNHEY, CDR2 SMNVEV (reference sequence). This CDR3 has 14 residues. J lost 10 bases, V lost 2 bases, and 7 bases had no gene match.

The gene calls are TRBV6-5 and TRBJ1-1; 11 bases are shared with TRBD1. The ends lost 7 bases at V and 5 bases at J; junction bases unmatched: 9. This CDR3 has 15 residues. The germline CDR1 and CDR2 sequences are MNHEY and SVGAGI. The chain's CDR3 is CASTESGQGGTEAFF. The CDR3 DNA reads TGTGCCAGCACCGAATCGGGACAGGGGGGGACTGAAGCTTTCTTT.

CDR3 in amino acids: CASSNRQGGVNYGYTF. CDR3 nucleotides: TGTGCCAGCAGCAACCGACAGGGGGGTGTTAACTATGGCTACACCTTC. The chain couples TRBV5-6 to TRBJ1-2, with TRBD1 matching over 9 bases. CDR3 size: 16 residues. Germline V gives CDR1 SGHDT, CDR2 YYEEEE. V was pared by 4 bases and J by 1 base, with 8 bases of the junction left unmatched. The full variable domain, in which reference TRBV5-6 and TRBJ1-2 provide the parts outside the CDR3, is DAGVTQSPTHLIKTRGQQVTLRCSPKSGHDTVSWYQQALGQGPQFIFQYYEEEERQRGNFPDRFSGHQFPNYSSELNVNALLLGDSALYLCASSNRQGGVNYGYTFGSGTRLTVV.

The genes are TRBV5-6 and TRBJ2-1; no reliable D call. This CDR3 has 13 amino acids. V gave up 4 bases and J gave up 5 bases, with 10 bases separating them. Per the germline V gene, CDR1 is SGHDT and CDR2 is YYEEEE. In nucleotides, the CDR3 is TGTGCCAGCAGCCTGACAAATAACAATGAGCAGTTCTTC. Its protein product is CASSLTNNNEQFF.

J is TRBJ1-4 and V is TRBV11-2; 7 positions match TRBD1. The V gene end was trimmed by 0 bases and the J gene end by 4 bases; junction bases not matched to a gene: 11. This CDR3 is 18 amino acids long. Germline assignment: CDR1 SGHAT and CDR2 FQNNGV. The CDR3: CASSLDPTGEGDNEKLFF. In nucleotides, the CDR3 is TGTGCCAGCAGCTTAGACCCTACAGGGGAAGGAGATAATGAAAAACTGTTTTTT.

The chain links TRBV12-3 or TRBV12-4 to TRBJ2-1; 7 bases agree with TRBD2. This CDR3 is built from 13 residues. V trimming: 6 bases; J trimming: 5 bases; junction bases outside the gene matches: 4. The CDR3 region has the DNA TGTGCCAGCAGGCTGGGAGGGAACAATGAGCAGTTCTTC. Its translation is CASRLGGNNEQFF.

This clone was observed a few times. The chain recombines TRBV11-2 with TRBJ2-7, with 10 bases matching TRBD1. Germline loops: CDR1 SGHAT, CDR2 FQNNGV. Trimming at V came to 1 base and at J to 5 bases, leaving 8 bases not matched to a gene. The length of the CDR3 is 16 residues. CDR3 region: CASSLAGTGVWNEQYF. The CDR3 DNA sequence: TGTGCCAGCAGCTTAGCGGGGACAGGGGTATGGAACGAGCAGTACTTC.

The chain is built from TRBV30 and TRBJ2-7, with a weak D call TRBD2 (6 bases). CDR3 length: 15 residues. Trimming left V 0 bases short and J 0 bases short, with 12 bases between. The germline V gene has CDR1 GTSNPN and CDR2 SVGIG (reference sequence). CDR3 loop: CAWSVGAGTSYEQYF. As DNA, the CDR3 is TGTGCCTGGAGTGTAGGGGCGGGGACCTCCTACGAGCAGTACTTC. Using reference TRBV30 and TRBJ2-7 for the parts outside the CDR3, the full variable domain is SQTIHQWPATLVQPVGSPLSLECTVEGTSNPNLYWYRQAAGRGLQLLFYSVGIGQISSEVPQNLSASRPQDRQFILSSKKLLLSDSGFYLCAWSVGAGTSYEQYFGPGTRLTVT.

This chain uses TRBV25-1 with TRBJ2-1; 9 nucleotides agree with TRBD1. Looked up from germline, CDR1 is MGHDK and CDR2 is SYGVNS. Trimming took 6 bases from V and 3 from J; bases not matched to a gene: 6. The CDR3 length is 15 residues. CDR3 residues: CASRGRGQGYNEQFF. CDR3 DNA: TGTGCCAGCAGAGGGAGGGGACAGGGCTACAATGAGCAGTTCTTC.

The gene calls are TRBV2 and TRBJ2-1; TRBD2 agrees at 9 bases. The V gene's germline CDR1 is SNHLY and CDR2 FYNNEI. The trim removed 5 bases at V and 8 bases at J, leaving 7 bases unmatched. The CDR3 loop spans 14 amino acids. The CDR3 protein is CASSLLAGEDEQFF. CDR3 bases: TGTGCCAGCAGTCTCTTAGCGGGAGAGGATGAGCAGTTCTTC.

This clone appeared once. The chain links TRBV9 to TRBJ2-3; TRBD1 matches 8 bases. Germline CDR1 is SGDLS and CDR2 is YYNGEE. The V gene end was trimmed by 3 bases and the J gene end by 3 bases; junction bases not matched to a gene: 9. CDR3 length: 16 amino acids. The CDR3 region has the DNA TGTGCCAGCAGCGCAGTGCCGGGGACAGGAACAGATACGCAGTATTTT. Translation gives CASSAVPGTGTDTQYF.

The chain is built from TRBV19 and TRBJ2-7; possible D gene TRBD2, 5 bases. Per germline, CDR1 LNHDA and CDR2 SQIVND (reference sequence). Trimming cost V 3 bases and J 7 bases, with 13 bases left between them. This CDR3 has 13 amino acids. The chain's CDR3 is CASSIGPRGEQYF. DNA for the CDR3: TGTGCCAGTAGTATTGGGCCCCGGGGAGAGCAGTACTTC. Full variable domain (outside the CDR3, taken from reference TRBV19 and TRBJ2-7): DGGITQSPKYLFRKEGQNVTLSCEQNLNHDAMYWYRQDPGQGLRLIYYSQIVNDFQKGDIAEGYSVSREKKESFPLTVTSAQKNPTAFYLCASSIGPRGEQYFGPGTRLTVT.